The 30 T cell receptor beta chains reported below all come from one sample, sequenced in a study of cytomegalovirus exposure and HLA in healthy donors. 60 Vbeta and 13 Jbeta primers were used in PCR. The protocol was immunoSEQ multiplex PCR, while the TCRdb copy is restricted to in-frame clones and leaves out a portion. The sample yields over 110,000 clones, about four fifths seen once. The sample comprised PBMCs. All receptors come from a man between 35 and 55 years old in good health and CMV-seronegative.

This sequence joins TRBV7-9 and TRBJ1-2; D perhaps matches TRBD1 (5 bases). This CDR3 spans 13 amino acids. V was clipped by 3 bases and J by 6 bases, with 11 bases between them. Germline V gives CDR1 SEHNR, CDR2 FQNEAQ (reference sequence). The CDR3 sequence: CASSLGTSNGYTF. CDR3 sequence (DNA): TGTGCCAGCAGCTTGGGGACTTCAAATGGCTACACCTTC.

The chain employs TRBV7-9 and TRBJ2-3; 7 bases are a match to TRBD2. The CDR3 extends over 17 amino acids. From germline, CDR1 is SEHNR and CDR2 FQNEAQ (reference sequence). The junction had 12 bases not matched to a gene; V was cut back by 2 bases and J by 4 bases. CDR3 sequence: CASSLSGRGDRADTQYF. The CDR3 DNA reads as TGTGCCAGCAGCTTATCGGGGAGGGGAGATCGCGCAGATACGCAGTATTTT.

The V gene is TRBV19, the J gene TRBJ2-7; 7 bases align to TRBD1. The CDR3 has 14 amino acids. Germline-derived CDR1 and CDR2 are LNHDA and SQIVND (reference sequence). V trimming: 3 bases; J trimming: 3 bases; junction bases outside the gene matches: 5. In nucleotides, the CDR3 is TGTGCCAGTAGTATTTCGGGACAGCACTACGAGCAGTACTTC. Its protein is CASSISGQHYEQYF.

V usage is TRBV6-5 and J usage is TRBJ2-1; 10 bases line up with TRBD1. The CDR3 runs 16 residues. V lost 0 bases to trimming and J lost 7 bases; unmatched junction nucleotides: 6. Germline lookup yields CDR1 MNHEY and CDR2 SVGAGI. Here the CDR3 reads CASSYSWTGGLNEQFF. CDR3 DNA: TGTGCCAGCAGTTACTCGTGGACAGGGGGTTTGAATGAGCAGTTCTTC.

J is TRBJ2-1 and V is TRBV5-4; no firm D call. V was clipped by 5 bases and J by 7 bases, with 16 bases between them. The CDR3 spans 14 residues. Germline V gene sequence: CDR1 SGHNT, CDR2 YYREEE (reference sequence). CDR3 protein: CASSYQEWANEQFF. The CDR3 DNA reads as TGTGCCAGCAGTTATCAGGAATGGGCGAATGAGCAGTTCTTC.

The chain joins TRBV7-2 to TRBJ2-7, with no clear D. The CDR3 runs to 14 residues. Trimming left V 7 bases short and J 4 bases short, with 17 bases between. Germline CDR1 is SGHTA and CDR2 is FQGNSA. The CDR3 here is CASTPGPTRYEQYF. CDR3 nucleotide sequence: TGTGCCAGCACCCCTGGTCCTACCCGTTACGAGCAGTACTTC. Based on the CDR3 plus reference TRBV7-2 and TRBJ2-7, the full variable domain is GAGVSQSPSNKVTEKGKDVELRCDPISGHTALYWYRQSLGQGLEFLIYFQGNSAPDKSGLPSDRFSAERTGGSVSTLTIQRTQQEDSAVYLCASTPGPTRYEQYFGPGTRLTVT.

The rearrangement uses TRBV6-1 and TRBJ2-5; TRBD2 aligns across 12 bases. Unmatched junction bases numbered 6, after V lost 1 base and J lost 6 bases. This CDR3 is built from 16 residues. In germline, CDR1 is MNHNS, CDR2 SASEGT. The CDR3 DNA follows: TGTGCCAGCAGTGAAGGCCTAGCGGGGGGGCAGAAGACCCAGTACTTC. This codes for CASSEGLAGGQKTQYF.

The V and J genes are TRBV27 and TRBJ2-3; maybe TRBD1 (5 bases). This CDR3 is 16 amino acids long. Per the germline V gene, CDR1 is MNHEY and CDR2 is SMNVEV (reference sequence). Trimming stripped 3 bases from V and 0 bases from J, with 13 bases between. The CDR3 nucleotides read TGTGCCAGCAGTTTCCACCAGGGTAGCAGCACAGATACGCAGTATTTT. Translating it yields CASSFHQGSSTDTQYF.

The rearrangement uses TRBV10-2 and TRBJ1-5; D call uncertain. The length of the CDR3 is 14 residues. Germline V CDR1 and CDR2: WSHSY, SAAADI. With 4 bases removed from V and 5 bases from J, the gap between germline ends came to 12 bases. The CDR3: CASSVGQPHQPQHF. CDR3 in DNA: TGCGCCAGCAGTGTTGGGCAGCCACATCAGCCCCAGCATTTT.

CDR3 bases: TGTGCCAGCAGCGACGCGTCAGGGAGCAATCAGCCCCAGCATTTT. Its translation: CASSDASGSNQPQHF. The chain joins TRBV5-4 to TRBJ1-5; possibly TRBD1 for D (5 bases). The CDR3 runs 15 residues. Deletions cut 4 bases from V and 1 base from J, with 12 bases between. The germline V gene encodes CDR1 SGHNT and CDR2 YYREEE (reference sequence).

The chain couples TRBV6-5 to TRBJ1-3; D is unclear. The CDR3 is 14 amino acids. From germline, CDR1 is MNHEY and CDR2 SVGAGI. The V end lost 5 bases, the J end lost 4 bases, and 12 bases lay between the germline ends. Here the CDR3 DNA reads TGTGCCAGCAGTCGATCTCACACCGGAAACACCATATATTTT. Translation gives CASSRSHTGNTIYF.

A few counts support this clone. This chain connects TRBV5-6 to TRBJ2-1, with a tentative D call TRBD1 (6 bases). Trimming shortened V by 2 bases and J by 6 bases, and 12 bases separated the two germline ends. CDR1 SGHDT and CDR2 YYEEEE come from the germline V gene. The CDR3 is 14 residues long. CDR3: CASSFRGPSNEQFF. CDR3 sequence (DNA): TGTGCCAGCAGCTTCAGGGGCCCATCCAATGAGCAGTTCTTC.

J is TRBJ1-2 and V is TRBV6-9; D gene uncertain. Trimming removed 0 bases at V and 1 base at J, with 12 bases between. The CDR3 contains 16 residues. From germline, CDR1 is MNHGY and CDR2 SVAAGI. The CDR3 sequence is CASSYSGFRSNYGYTF. CDR3 bases: TGTGCCAGCAGTTATTCCGGATTTAGGAGTAACTATGGCTACACCTTC.

The DNA for the CDR3 is TGTGCCAGCAGTGTCATAGCGGCAGTAGATACGCAGTATTTT. Its translation: CASSVIAAVDTQYF. V gene TRBV25-1 combines with J gene TRBJ2-3, with D possibly matching TRBD2 (6 bases). CDR3 size: 14 residues. Germline CDR1 reads MGHDK; CDR2 reads SYGVNS. Trimming pared 4 bases from V and 5 bases from J, leaving 13 bases between.

The V call is TRBV14, the J call TRBJ2-7, with D possibly being TRBD1 (6 bases). Germline V lookup: CDR1 SGHDN, CDR2 FVKESK. The V and J ends lost 7 bases and 0 bases respectively, with 16 bases between them. The CDR3 is made up of 15 amino acids. DNA for the CDR3: TGTGCCAGCAAAGGCCAGGGGATCTCCTCCTACGAGCAGTACTTC. The encoded protein is CASKGQGISSYEQYF.

This rearrangement joins TRBV9 to TRBJ1-1; 7 nucleotides line up with TRBD1. Losses at the gene ends were 0 bases for V and 5 bases for J; bases not matched to a gene: 1. The germline gives CDR1 SGDLS, CDR2 YYNGEE. This CDR3 spans 13 amino acids. CDR3 nucleotides: TGTGCCAGCAGCGTAGAGGGGGCAACTGAAGCTTTCTTT. Translating gives CASSVEGATEAFF. Based on the CDR3 plus reference TRBV9 and TRBJ1-1, the full variable domain is DSGVTQTPKHLITATGQRVTLRCSPRSGDLSVYWYQQSLDQGLQFLIQYYNGEERAKGNILERFSAQQFPDLHSELNLSSLELGDSALYFCASSVEGATEAFFGQGTRLTVV.

The V gene is TRBV19, the J gene TRBJ1-4, with 9 bases lining up with TRBD1. Germline CDR1 reads LNHDA; CDR2 reads SQIVND (reference sequence). This CDR3 comprises 15 residues. Losses at the gene ends were 5 bases for V and 3 bases for J; bases not matched to a gene: 4. In nucleotides, the CDR3 is TGTGCCAGTAGTCACAGGGGGCTACCTAATGAAAAACTGTTTTTT. Its protein is CASSHRGLPNEKLFF.

CDR3 nucleotide sequence: TGTGCCAGAAGCCATCGGACAGGACATCATTCACCCCTCCACTTT. Its translation: CARSHRTGHHSPLHF. The V gene is TRBV5-3, the J gene TRBJ1-6, with 7 bases matching TRBD1. TRBV5-3 falls under the ORF class, with uncertain function. This CDR3 has 15 amino acids. Unmatched junction bases numbered 9, after V lost 4 bases and J lost 8 bases.

The chain links TRBV28 to TRBJ2-7, with TRBD1 matching 10 bases. With V trimmed by 6 bases and J by 4 bases, 9 bases remained unmatched. The CDR3 consists of 15 residues. Germline V CDR1 and CDR2: MDHEN, SYDVKM. The CDR3 sequence is CASSASTGGKYEQYF. The CDR3, as DNA: TGTGCCAGCAGCGCCTCGACAGGGGGCAAATACGAGCAGTACTTC.

This chain uses TRBV5-1 with TRBJ2-2; the D gene is possibly TRBD2 (5 bases). The CDR3 is 16 amino acids. Germline CDR1 and CDR2: SGHRS and YFSETQ. Between the trimmed V and J ends, which lost 2 bases and 2 bases, there was a span of 13 bases. The CDR3 loop is CASSFGGRINTGELFF. CDR3 bases: TGCGCCAGCAGCTTTGGAGGACGGATAAACACCGGGGAGCTGTTTTTT.

V usage is TRBV2 and J usage is TRBJ1-4, with 11 nucleotides matching TRBD1. The CDR3 has 14 amino acids. V lost 8 bases to trimming and J lost 4 bases; unmatched junction nucleotides: 3. Germline assignment: CDR1 SNHLY and CDR2 FYNNEI. DNA of the CDR3: TGTGCCAGCGGACAGGGGGCCGGTAATGAAAAACTGTTTTTT. This translates into CASGQGAGNEKLFF.

The V gene is TRBV7-2, the J gene TRBJ2-4; maybe TRBD1 (5 bases). Looked up from germline, CDR1 is SGHTA and CDR2 is FQGNSA. The length of the CDR3 is 13 residues. Trimming took off 1 base at V and 9 bases at J, with 10 bases between the two ends. The CDR3 sequence is CASSLDPGFIQYF. DNA for the CDR3: TGTGCCAGCAGCTTAGACCCAGGGTTCATTCAGTACTTC.

V and J are TRBV18 and TRBJ1-4; D perhaps matches TRBD1 (5 bases). V was cut by 5 bases and J by 5 bases, with 12 bases left in between. The CDR3 runs to 14 residues. The germline gives CDR1 KGHSH, CDR2 LQKENI. In nucleotides, the CDR3 is TGTGCCAGCTCAGACAGCGCCGCGAATGAAAAACTGTTTTTT. Translation: CASSDSAANEKLFF.

The chain is built from TRBV7-2 and TRBJ2-3; 7 nucleotides agree with TRBD1. CDR3 length equals 16 residues. The junction had 6 bases not matched to a gene; V was cut back by 1 base and J by 2 bases. CDR1 and CDR2 (germline): SGHTA, FQGNSA. The CDR3 bases are TGTGCCAGCAGCTTAGGAGACAGGGTGTACACAGATACGCAGTATTTT. Its protein product is CASSLGDRVYTDTQYF. Using reference TRBV7-2 and TRBJ2-3 for the parts outside the CDR3, the full variable domain is GAGVSQSPSNKVTEKGKDVELRCDPISGHTALYWYRQSLGQGLEFLIYFQGNSAPDKSGLPSDRFSAERTGGSVSTLTIQRTQQEDSAVYLCASSLGDRVYTDTQYFGPGTRLTVL.

This clone was seen a handful of times. V and J are TRBV9 and TRBJ1-1; weak D call: TRBD1 (5 bases). Per the germline V gene, CDR1 is SGDLS and CDR2 is YYNGEE. V was pared by 2 bases and J by 2 bases, with 16 bases between. This CDR3 has 16 amino acids. CDR3 nucleotides: TGTGCCAGCAGCGTCGGGGGAGGTTTGGATAACACTGAAGCTTTCTTT. Protein product: CASSVGGGLDNTEAFF.

The rearrangement joins TRBV19 to TRBJ2-3, with 10 bases that match TRBD2. The CDR3 runs to 14 residues. Trimming at V came to 7 bases and at J to 2 bases, leaving 3 bases not matched to a gene. Germline lookup yields CDR1 LNHDA and CDR2 SQIVND (reference sequence). CDR3 protein: CASKRGGTTDTQYF. CDR3 in DNA: TGTGCCAGTAAGCGGGGGGGAACCACAGATACGCAGTATTTT.

The chain uses TRBV12-2 and TRBJ1-3; the D call in the table, TRBD1, was not verified against the DNA. TRBV12-2 is listed as a pseudogene. The CDR3 totals 13 residues. CDR3 in DNA: TGTGCAAGTCGCTTAGCGACGCTTACAGGGTCATATTTT. It yields the protein CASRLATLTGSYF.

The V and J genes are TRBV19 and TRBJ1-2; D might be TRBD1 (5 bases). This CDR3 spans 15 amino acids. The germline V gene has CDR1 LNHDA and CDR2 SQIVND (reference sequence). Trimming shortened V by 2 bases and J by 5 bases, and 15 bases separated the two germline ends. CDR3 in amino acids: CASSISGREGYGYTF. The CDR3 bases are TGTGCCAGTAGTATAAGTGGCAGGGAAGGATATGGCTACACCTTC. Full variable domain (outside the CDR3, taken from reference TRBV19 and TRBJ1-2): DGGITQSPKYLFRKEGQNVTLSCEQNLNHDAMYWYRQDPGQGLRLIYYSQIVNDFQKGDIAEGYSVSREKKESFPLTVTSAQKNPTAFYLCASSISGREGYGYTFGSGTRLTVV.

This clone was seen repeatedly, ten times or more. J is TRBJ1-3 and V is TRBV11-2; D might be TRBD1 (6 bases). Trimming stripped 4 bases from V and 2 bases from J, with 12 bases between. The germline CDR1 and CDR2 sequences are SGHAT and FQNNGV. The CDR3 runs 15 residues. CDR3 amino acids: CASSYRELPGNTIYF. The DNA for the CDR3 is TGTGCCAGCAGCTACAGGGAACTCCCTGGAAACACCATATATTTT.

V gene TRBV12-5 combines with J gene TRBJ2-5; D is possibly TRBD2 (6 bases). Germline CDR1 LGHNT, CDR2 FRNRAP. This CDR3 region has 13 residues. Trimming left V 0 bases short and J 11 bases short, with 13 bases between. The DNA for the CDR3 is TGTGCTAGTGGTTTGGTACCTTGGGGGGAGCAGTACTTC. Protein sequence: CASGLVPWGEQYF.